These 25 T cell receptor beta chains came from one sample sequenced in a study of T cells after yellow fever vaccination. TCRdb used MiXCR to reprocess the 5' RACE reads, holding one entry per CDR3 protein. The table shows 510,000 or so distinct CDR3 sequences, with around 21% occurring only once. This material consisted of PBMCs, taken 15 days after the yellow fever booster vaccination. The source is a man aged 25-45 years who received the YFV17D yellow fever vaccine.

CDR3 sequence (DNA): TGTGCCAGCAGCCAATCTGTAAACTCTGGAAACACCATATATTTT. This translates into CASSQSVNSGNTIYF. This chain connects TRBV3-1 to TRBJ1-3; D is undetermined. V was pared by 2 bases and J by 0 bases, with 8 bases between. This CDR3 is 15 amino acids long. Germline loops: CDR1 LGHDT, CDR2 YNNKEL (reference sequence). Full variable domain (remainder filled in from reference TRBV3-1 and TRBJ1-3): DTAVSQTPKYLVTQMGNDKSIKCEQNLGHDTMYWYKQDSKKFLKIMFSYNNKELIINETVPNRFSPKSPDKAHLNLHINSLELGDSAVYFCASSQSVNSGNTIYFGEGSWLTVV.

This sequence joins TRBV5-5 and TRBJ1-5; the D is unclear. V dropped 4 bases and J dropped 2 bases, with 16 bases sitting between them. Germline loops: CDR1 SGHKS, CDR2 YYEKEE (reference sequence). This CDR3 is 16 amino acids long. CDR3 DNA sequence: TGTGCCAGCAGCGCGGGCCCGGGTGAAGGCAATCAGCCCCAGCATTTT. Amino acids: CASSAGPGEGNQPQHF.

The V gene is TRBV7-6, the J gene TRBJ2-7; 9 bases agree with TRBD1. V lost 3 bases, J lost 6 bases, and 3 bases stayed unmatched. The CDR3 sequence is 13 residues long. Germline-derived CDR1 and CDR2 are SGHVS and FNYEAQ. This CDR3 reads CASSFGTGPEQYF. The CDR3 nucleotides are TGTGCCAGCAGCTTTGGGACAGGGCCCGAGCAGTACTTC.

V is TRBV29-1 and J is TRBJ2-5, with D perhaps TRBD1 or TRBD2 (5 bases each). The CDR3 is 13 amino acids. Trimming stripped 2 bases from V and 4 bases from J, with 11 bases between. Germline V gene data show CDR1 as SQVTM and CDR2 as ANQGSEA. DNA for the CDR3: TGCAGCGTTGAAAGGGGAGCTCGAGAGACCCAGTACTTC. It specifies CSVERGARETQYF.

The table lists this clonotype with a few counts. Sequence at one end of the junction differs from germline and may be a read error. For the CDR3, the DNA is TGCAGTGCCAGAGGCGTTCCAAGCGGGAGTGTGCATGAGCAGTTCTTC. As protein: CSARGVPSGSVHEQFF. The V and J genes are TRBV20-1 and TRBJ2-1; 8 bases map to TRBD2. Germline V gene data show CDR1 as DFQATT and CDR2 as SNEGSKA (reference sequence). This CDR3 comprises 16 residues.

The V call is TRBV18, the J call TRBJ2-7; D is possibly TRBD1 (5 bases). CDR3 length: 13 residues. CDR1 KGHSH and CDR2 LQKENI come from the germline V gene. V gave up 3 bases and J gave up 6 bases, with 12 bases separating them. CDR3 in amino acids: CASSPNEGVEQYF. CDR3 sequence (DNA): TGTGCCAGCTCACCGAACGAAGGGGTCGAGCAGTACTTC. Supplemented by reference TRBV18 and TRBJ2-7, the full variable domain reads NAGVMQNPRHLVRRRGQEARLRCSPMKGHSHVYWYRQLPEEGLKFMVYLQKENIIDESGMPKERFSAEFPKEGPSILRIQQVVRGDSAAYFCASSPNEGVEQYFGPGTRLTVT.

This clonotype was observed a handful of times. The chain carries TRBV19 and TRBJ2-2; 7 bases agree with TRBD2. Germline V CDR1 and CDR2: LNHDA, SQIVND (reference sequence). Unmatched junction bases numbered 4, after V lost 6 bases and J lost 3 bases. The CDR3 length is 14 residues. The CDR3: CASRIAGDTGELFF. CDR3 in DNA: TGTGCCAGTAGAATTGCGGGAGACACCGGGGAGCTGTTTTTT.

J is TRBJ2-7 and V is TRBV5-1; 8 bases line up with TRBD1. With V trimmed by 3 bases and J by 6 bases, 8 bases remained unmatched. This CDR3 is 14 amino acids long. Germline lookup yields CDR1 SGHRS and CDR2 YFSETQ. CDR3 sequence (DNA): TGCGCCAGCAGCTCAAGGACAGGGCAGATCGAGCAGTACTTC. It specifies CASSSRTGQIEQYF.

The V and J genes are TRBV15 and TRBJ2-1; TRBD1 agrees at 7 bases. CDR1 and CDR2 from the germline V gene are LNHNV and YYDKDF (reference sequence). Trimming removed 0 bases from V and 2 bases from J; junction bases left unmatched: 4. This CDR3 is 16 amino acids long. CDR3 protein: CATSRERTGAYNEQFF. CDR3 nucleotide sequence: TGTGCCACCAGCAGAGAACGCACAGGGGCCTACAATGAGCAGTTCTTC.

This clonotype was recorded a few times. The rearrangement uses TRBV6-5 and TRBJ2-3, with D possibly being TRBD1 (5 bases). V was pared by 4 bases and J by 6 bases, with 23 bases between. The CDR3 has 17 amino acids. The V gene's germline CDR1 is MNHEY and CDR2 SVGAGI. The DNA for the CDR3 is TGTGCCAGCAGTTTTCCGGACACCTCTGCACTTTCGGATACGCAGTATTTT. It codes for CASSFPDTSALSDTQYF.

This clonotype was seen more than once but under ten times. The chain links TRBV19 to TRBJ2-1; 9 bases map to TRBD2. Germline lookup yields CDR1 LNHDA and CDR2 SQIVND (reference sequence). V trimming: 0 bases; J trimming: 4 bases; junction bases outside the gene matches: 7. This CDR3 spans 17 amino acids. CDR3 region: CASSIDLLAGIYNEQFF. The CDR3 DNA reads TGTGCCAGTAGTATAGATCTCCTAGCGGGAATATACAATGAGCAGTTCTTC.

This chain connects TRBV7-6 to TRBJ1-5, with TRBD1 matching over 7 bases. The junction had 6 bases not matched to a gene; V was cut back by 5 bases and J by 8 bases. The CDR3 covers 13 residues. Germline lookup yields CDR1 SGHVS and CDR2 FNYEAQ. CDR3 DNA sequence: TGTGCCAGCAGCGGAGGGGGCCTCGAGCCCCAGCATTTT. This sequence encodes CASSGGGLEPQHF.

This clonotype was observed a single time. This chain links TRBV5-1 with TRBJ1-1; D gene ambiguous. Germline assignment: CDR1 SGHRS and CDR2 YFSETQ. The CDR3 spans 14 residues. Trimming took off 2 bases at V and 3 bases at J, with 11 bases between the two ends. For the CDR3, the DNA is TGCGCCAGCAGCTTACCGGGGTTGCACACTGAAGCTTTCTTT. Amino acids: CASSLPGLHTEAFF.

This rearrangement joins TRBV7-2 to TRBJ2-7; 8 bases agree with TRBD2. V trimming: 4 bases; J trimming: 2 bases; junction bases outside the gene matches: 4. The CDR3 has 14 residues. Germline V CDR1 and CDR2: SGHTA, FQGNSA. CDR3 bases: TGTGCCAGCAGCTCCCGGGGGGGCGCCTACGAGCAGTACTTC. It codes for CASSSRGGAYEQYF.

In this sample, this clonotype turned up many times. The chain links TRBV5-1 to TRBJ2-7; D ambiguous. Germline V gene lookup returns CDR1 SGHRS and CDR2 YFSETQ. CDR3 length: 14 amino acids. V was shortened by 4 bases and J by 2 bases, with 13 bases between the two germline ends. CDR3 sequence (DNA): TGCGCCAGCAGCCTGAATAGAGGACCCTACGAGCAGTACTTC. Its translation: CASSLNRGPYEQYF.

CDR3 sequence: CASSYAVSGAGELFF. In nucleotides, the CDR3 is TGTGCCAGCAGCTATGCAGTAAGCGGGGCCGGGGAGCTGTTTTTT. V gene TRBV7-3 combines with J gene TRBJ2-2; TRBD2 matches at 7 bases. The germline V gene encodes CDR1 SGHTA and CDR2 FQGTGA. CDR3 length: 15 residues. J gave up 6 bases and V 4 bases, and 8 bases lay outside the gene matches. Drawing the rest from reference TRBV7-3 and TRBJ2-2, the complete variable domain is GAGVSQTPSNKVTEKGKYVELRCDPISGHTALYWYRQSLGQGPEFLIYFQGTGAADDSGLPNDRFFAVRPEGSVSTLKIQRTERGDSAVYLCASSYAVSGAGELFFGEGSRLTVL.

This clonotype was seen only a few times. The chain uses TRBV5-1 and TRBJ2-5; TRBD1 is a possible D gene (6 bases). The CDR3 covers 14 residues. Looked up from germline, CDR1 is SGHRS and CDR2 is YFSETQ. Trimming stripped 4 bases from V and 2 bases from J, with 12 bases between. This CDR3 is CASSLGQTQETQYF. For the CDR3, the DNA is TGCGCCAGCAGCCTTGGACAGACTCAAGAGACCCAGTACTTC. The full variable domain, with the rest looked up from reference TRBV5-1 and TRBJ2-5, is KAGVTQTPRYLIKTRGQQVTLSCSPISGHRSVSWYQQTPGQGLQFLFEYFSETQRNKGNFPGRFSGRQFSNSRSEMNVSTLELGDSALYLCASSLGQTQETQYFGPGTRLLVL.

V gene TRBV29-1 combines with J gene TRBJ2-7, with TRBD1 identical over 8 bases. The CDR3 is made up of 12 amino acids. Germline CDR1 SQVTM, CDR2 ANQGSEA. V was clipped by 7 bases and J by 12 bases; unmatched bases: 14. The CDR3 region is CSATSGQGPLYF. The CDR3 nucleotides are TGCAGCGCCACCTCCGGACAGGGCCCCTTGTACTTC.

This clonotype has only a few counts. The V gene is TRBV7-8, the J gene TRBJ2-1; D is ambiguous. This CDR3 is built from 16 residues. V lost 5 bases to trimming and J lost 5 bases, with 19 bases between them. Germline assignment: CDR1 SGHVS and CDR2 FQNEAQ. The DNA for the CDR3 is TGTGCCAGCAGCCACCTGTCAGCTCTCGAAAACAATGAGCAGTTCTTC. Translated: CASSHLSALENNEQFF.

This clonotype has a handful of counts. The chain is built from TRBV27 and TRBJ2-1, with TRBD1 matching over 10 bases. There are 15 residues in the CDR3. V trimming: 8 bases; J trimming: 2 bases; junction bases outside the gene matches: 6. CDR1 and CDR2 from the germline V gene are MNHEY and SMNVEV (reference sequence). The CDR3 DNA follows: TGTGCCAGCGGATCCGGGACAGGGGCCTACAATGAGCAGTTCTTC. Translation: CASGSGTGAYNEQFF.

The CDR3 spells CASSLVETGGWYEQYF. CDR3 nucleotide sequence: TGTGCCAGCAGCTTAGTAGAGACAGGGGGCTGGTACGAGCAGTACTTC. V is TRBV11-2 and J is TRBJ2-7; 10 bases are a match to TRBD1. There are 16 residues in the CDR3. Trimming took 1 base from V and 4 from J; bases not matched to a gene: 7. The germline gives CDR1 SGHAT, CDR2 FQNNGV.

The chain employs TRBV11-2 and TRBJ2-7; no firm D call. This CDR3 contains 13 residues. Deletions cut 0 bases from V and 7 bases from J, with 10 bases between. The germline V gene has CDR1 SGHAT and CDR2 FQNNGV. The CDR3 DNA reads as TGTGCCAGCAGCTTAGACCGATCCCCTGAGCAGTACTTC. Amino acids: CASSLDRSPEQYF.

This clonotype came up many times. The chain is built from TRBV20-1 and TRBJ1-5; tentatively, D is TRBD1 (6 bases). V dropped 6 bases and J dropped 2 bases, with 17 bases sitting between them. CDR3 length: 15 residues. Per the germline V gene, CDR1 is DFQATT and CDR2 is SNEGSKA (reference sequence). For the CDR3, the DNA is TGCAGTGCAATGCCACCACAGGGACGCAATCAGCCCCAGCATTTT. It translates to CSAMPPQGRNQPQHF.

The rearrangement links TRBV5-1 to TRBJ2-7, with 7 bases fitting TRBD1. Germline-derived CDR1 and CDR2 are SGHRS and YFSETQ. This CDR3 spans 15 amino acids. The J segment lost 0 bases and the V segment lost 1 base, leaving 4 bases of the junction unmatched. CDR3 amino acids: CASSLSWDSSYEQYF. CDR3 in DNA: TGCGCCAGCAGCTTGTCATGGGACAGCTCCTACGAGCAGTACTTC.

In DNA, the CDR3 is TGCAGTGCCCAAAGGTCCGATACGCAGTATTTT. It translates to CSAQRSDTQYF. V is TRBV20-1 and J is TRBJ2-3; D ambiguous. Germline V gene lookup returns CDR1 DFQATT and CDR2 SNEGSKA (reference sequence). The ends were cut back, 6 bases at V and 6 bases at J, with 10 bases in the middle. CDR3 size: 11 residues.